This TCR beta chain was documented in a study of CD8 T cells in ankylosing spondylitis. The CDR3 has 14 amino acids. V was cut by 0 bases and J by 9 bases, with 14 bases left in between. The germline CDR1 and CDR2 sequences are MGHRA and YSYEKL. 5'-RACE, quantitative and with molecular barcodes, yielded the TCR beta libraries. TCRdb independently ran MiXCR on the 5' RACE reads; one entry per CDR3 protein. The sample consists of a few hundred thousand distinct CDR3 sequences, about 9.9% of them appearing once. Whole-study results and caveats: Disease-linked clones bore a CD8+ phenotype and were relatively rare in peripheral blood. Reportedly, matched ankylosing spondylitis synovial fluid was significantly enriched for disease-linked clones.

This clonotype was detected many times. Antigen: not known. This sequence joins TRBV4-1 and TRBJ1-1, with D uncertain. What was sequenced was blood, either unsorted or a sorted T cell fraction (not recorded which). The TCR was taken from a female donor with ankylosing spondylitis or in good health (not recorded which). The CDR3 DNA reads TGCGCCAGCAGCCAAGATCGCAGGAAATCCCAAGCTTTCTTT. This sequence encodes CASSQDRRKSQAFF.